The 22 T cell receptor beta chains below all came from one sample that was sequenced in a study of blood T cell repertoires in COVID-19. Here immunoSEQ multiplex PCR was the method, and the copy in TCRdb shows in-frame clones only, minus some. This sample has over 150,000 clones, with around four fifths found just once. Sequencing input: peripheral blood. The receptors shown here come from a woman aged 55-70 years with acute or convalescent COVID-19.

The chain recombines TRBV24-1 with TRBJ2-3, with a tentative D call TRBD2 (5 bases). Looked up from germline, CDR1 is KGHDR and CDR2 is SFDVKD. The germline V and J ends were trimmed by 7 bases and 7 bases, with 11 bases remaining between them. This CDR3 has 12 residues. The chain's CDR3 is CATRGSGNTQYF. In DNA, the CDR3 is TGTGCCACCAGGGGATCGGGAAATACGCAGTATTTT.

In its sample, this clone was seen a few times. The chain couples TRBV9 to TRBJ1-1; tentative D call: TRBD1 (6 bases). The length of the CDR3 is 15 residues. Germline CDR1 and CDR2: SGDLS and YYNGEE. Deletions cut 3 bases from V and 5 bases from J, with 17 bases between. The CDR3: CASSGSQGGGTEAFF. In nucleotides, the CDR3 is TGTGCCAGCAGCGGGTCACAGGGTGGAGGTACTGAAGCTTTCTTT.

V usage is TRBV11-2 and J usage is TRBJ1-1; weak D call: TRBD1 (5 bases). Germline V gene lookup returns CDR1 SGHAT and CDR2 FQNNGV. The CDR3 is 14 residues long. V was trimmed by 5 bases and J by 5 bases, leaving 15 bases between them. CDR3: CASSESGYETEAFF. Here the CDR3 DNA reads TGTGCCAGCAGCGAGTCAGGGTACGAAACTGAAGCTTTCTTT.

This clone was detected only a few times. V usage is TRBV7-3 and J usage is TRBJ1-6; D uncertain. CDR1 SGHTA and CDR2 FQGTGA come from the germline V gene. Deletions cut 5 bases from V and 0 bases from J, with 11 bases between. This CDR3 is built from 16 residues. The CDR3 DNA reads TGTGCCAGCAGCCCCACGTCGAGCTCCTATAATTCACCCCTCCACTTT. It translates to CASSPTSSSYNSPLHF.

The chain recombines TRBV20-1 with TRBJ2-7; TRBD2 aligns across 11 bases. Germline CDR1 DFQATT, CDR2 SNEGSKA (reference sequence). Trimming took 6 bases from V and 3 from J; bases not matched to a gene: 4. The CDR3 sequence is 13 residues long. CDR3 residues: CSASTSGGYEQYF. The CDR3 DNA sequence: TGCAGTGCCAGTACTAGCGGGGGCTACGAGCAGTACTTC.

The chain links TRBV19 to TRBJ1-6; a weak D match, TRBD1 (6 bases). This CDR3 comprises 16 residues. V lost 6 bases and J lost 7, with 19 bases in between. Germline CDR1 LNHDA, CDR2 SQIVND (reference sequence). The CDR3 DNA is TGTGCCAGTAGGTTCGCGTGGACAGCCGAAAATTCACCCCTCCACTTT. Its translation is CASRFAWTAENSPLHF.

The V and J genes are TRBV5-5 and TRBJ1-6; no clear D gene. Per germline, CDR1 SGHKS and CDR2 YYEKEE (reference sequence). The CDR3 spans 15 residues. V lost 3 bases to trimming and J lost 8 bases, with 15 bases between them. CDR3 in amino acids: CASSYRGKLDSPLHF. The DNA of the CDR3 is TGTGCCAGCAGCTATCGAGGGAAATTGGATTCACCCCTCCACTTT.

This rearrangement joins TRBV9 to TRBJ1-4, with 9 bases fitting TRBD1. Germline assignment: CDR1 SGDLS and CDR2 YYNGEE. V was pared by 0 bases and J by 8 bases, with 11 bases of the junction left unmatched. The CDR3 runs to 17 residues. The DNA for the CDR3 is TGTGCCAGCAGCGTAGGGGCCGCACAGGGGGCTCGGGAAAAACTGTTTTTT. Protein product: CASSVGAAQGAREKLFF. Variable domain in full (rest from reference TRBV9 and TRBJ1-4): DSGVTQTPKHLITATGQRVTLRCSPRSGDLSVYWYQQSLDQGLQFLIQYYNGEERAKGNILERFSAQQFPDLHSELNLSSLELGDSALYFCASSVGAAQGAREKLFFGSGTQLSVL.

The chain carries TRBV5-1 and TRBJ2-2; TRBD1 aligns across 12 bases. The CDR3 consists of 17 residues. Unmatched junction bases numbered 6, after V lost 4 bases and J lost 2 bases. Germline CDR1 SGHRS, CDR2 YFSETQ. CDR3 region: CASSRGTGGENTGELFF. The CDR3, as DNA: TGCGCCAGCAGCAGGGGGACAGGGGGCGAAAACACCGGGGAGCTGTTTTTT.

This chain links TRBV19 with TRBJ1-6; D is undetermined. This CDR3 region has 13 residues. CDR1 LNHDA and CDR2 SQIVND come from the germline V gene (reference sequence). V lost 7 bases and J lost 8, with 12 bases in between. CDR3 sequence reads: CASTGGLDSPLHF. CDR3 nucleotides: TGTGCCAGTACCGGCGGGTTGGATTCACCCCTCCACTTT. Based on the CDR3 plus reference TRBV19 and TRBJ1-6, the full variable domain is DGGITQSPKYLFRKEGQNVTLSCEQNLNHDAMYWYRQDPGQGLRLIYYSQIVNDFQKGDIAEGYSVSREKKESFPLTVTSAQKNPTAFYLCASTGGLDSPLHFGNGTRLTVT.

V gene TRBV9 combines with J gene TRBJ2-5; 7 nucleotides line up with TRBD1. The CDR3 covers 14 residues. V trimming: 4 bases; J trimming: 0 bases; junction bases outside the gene matches: 3. Per the germline V gene, CDR1 is SGDLS and CDR2 is YYNGEE. Written as DNA, the CDR3 is TGTGCCAGCAGCAGGGGGCCAGACCAAGAGACCCAGTACTTC. Encoded protein: CASSRGPDQETQYF.

The rearrangement uses TRBV28 and TRBJ1-1; 7 positions agree with TRBD1. The CDR3 extends over 14 amino acids. Germline loops: CDR1 MDHEN, CDR2 SYDVKM. The V segment lost 7 bases and the J segment 4 bases; nucleotides outside the gene matches: 9. The CDR3 is CASTSRDRATEAFF. The CDR3 DNA sequence: TGTGCCAGCACCTCCCGGGACAGAGCCACTGAAGCTTTCTTT.

The chain uses TRBV4-2 and TRBJ2-1; TRBD1 aligns across 7 bases. Looked up from germline, CDR1 is LGHNA and CDR2 is YNFKEQ. The ends lost 3 bases at V and 7 bases at J; junction bases unmatched: 15. The CDR3 extends over 17 amino acids. Written as DNA, the CDR3 is TGTGCCAGCAGCCAGGCCAATCGACAGGGCAGTGGAAATGAGCAGTTCTTC. Its translation: CASSQANRQGSGNEQFF.

The rearrangement joins TRBV6-5 to TRBJ2-3; D ambiguous. Germline V CDR1 and CDR2: MNHEY, SVGAGI. The germline V and J ends were trimmed by 9 bases and 1 base, with 11 bases remaining between them. There are 13 residues in the CDR3. In DNA form, the CDR3 reads TGTGCCAGTTACCTCGCGGGCACAGATACGCAGTATTTT. It encodes CASYLAGTDTQYF.

V and J are TRBV19 and TRBJ1-6, with TRBD1 matching over 7 bases. Per germline, CDR1 LNHDA and CDR2 SQIVND (reference sequence). V dropped 1 base and J dropped 5; count of bases not matched to a gene: 2. The CDR3 consists of 15 residues. In DNA form, the CDR3 reads TGTGCCAGTAGTATAGCTGGGACAGATAATTCACCCCTCCACTTT. It encodes CASSIAGTDNSPLHF.

CDR3 in amino acids: CASSLGPGGGGNTIYF. CDR3 bases: TGTGCCAGCAGCCTAGGGCCTGGGGGCGGTGGAAACACCATATATTTT. V usage is TRBV7-2 and J usage is TRBJ1-3; D may be TRBD1 (6 bases). From germline, CDR1 is SGHTA and CDR2 FQGNSA. The V end lost 5 bases, the J end lost 3 bases, and 17 bases lay between the germline ends. The CDR3 runs 16 residues.

The chain couples TRBV9 to TRBJ2-2; possible D gene TRBD2, 6 bases. Per the germline V gene, CDR1 is SGDLS and CDR2 is YYNGEE. Trimming removed 3 bases at V and 3 bases at J, with 18 bases between. CDR3 length: 17 amino acids. The CDR3 coding sequence is TGTGCCAGCAGCGCCCCCCTTCTGGGGGGATACACCGGGGAGCTGTTTTTT. Its protein product is CASSAPLLGGYTGELFF.

The J gene is TRBJ1-6, the V gene TRBV18; perhaps TRBD1 as D (5 bases). The CDR3 is 19 residues long. V gave up 3 bases and J gave up 0 bases, with 18 bases separating them. Germline loops: CDR1 KGHSH, CDR2 LQKENI. In DNA form, the CDR3 reads TGTGCCAGCTCACCTGGACGTACAGGCGGAAGCTCCTATAATTCACCCCTCCACTTT. Its translation: CASSPGRTGGSSYNSPLHF.

The rearrangement links TRBV18 to TRBJ1-1; no firm D call. CDR1 and CDR2 (germline): KGHSH, LQKENI. Trimming removed 1 base from V and 4 bases from J, with 13 bases in between. This CDR3 is 15 amino acids long. This CDR3 is CASSPLSGFSTEAFF. The CDR3 bases are TGTGCCAGCTCACCACTTTCGGGGTTCAGCACTGAAGCTTTCTTT.

V is TRBV27 and J is TRBJ1-3; D is unresolved. The CDR3 contains 15 residues. Germline loops: CDR1 MNHEY, CDR2 SMNVEV (reference sequence). V lost 1 base and J lost 0, with 7 bases in between. CDR3 in amino acids: CASSLLFGSGNTIYF. CDR3 sequence (DNA): TGTGCCAGCAGTTTATTATTCGGCTCTGGAAACACCATATATTTT.

This sequence joins TRBV30 and TRBJ1-1; D possibly corresponds to TRBD1 (5 bases). The CDR3 covers 10 residues. Trimming took 5 bases from V and 6 from J, leaving 7 bases between them. CDR1 is GTSNPN and CDR2 is SVGIG in the germline V gene (reference sequence). In DNA form, the CDR3 reads TGTGCCTGGGGCAGGGCTGAAGCTTTCTTT. As protein: CAWGRAEAFF. The full variable domain, with the rest looked up from reference TRBV30 and TRBJ1-1, is SQTIHQWPATLVQPVGSPLSLECTVEGTSNPNLYWYRQAAGRGLQLLFYSVGIGQISSEVPQNLSASRPQDRQFILSSKKLLLSDSGFYLCAWGRAEAFFGQGTRLTVV.

The chain uses TRBV18 and TRBJ2-4; TRBD2 might be the D (6 bases). Trimming removed 3 bases at V and 7 bases at J, with 13 bases between. CDR3 length equals 14 residues. Germline lookup yields CDR1 KGHSH and CDR2 LQKENI. This CDR3 reads CASSPGQGGNIQYF. CDR3 DNA sequence: TGTGCCAGCTCACCGGGGCAGGGAGGTAACATTCAGTACTTC.